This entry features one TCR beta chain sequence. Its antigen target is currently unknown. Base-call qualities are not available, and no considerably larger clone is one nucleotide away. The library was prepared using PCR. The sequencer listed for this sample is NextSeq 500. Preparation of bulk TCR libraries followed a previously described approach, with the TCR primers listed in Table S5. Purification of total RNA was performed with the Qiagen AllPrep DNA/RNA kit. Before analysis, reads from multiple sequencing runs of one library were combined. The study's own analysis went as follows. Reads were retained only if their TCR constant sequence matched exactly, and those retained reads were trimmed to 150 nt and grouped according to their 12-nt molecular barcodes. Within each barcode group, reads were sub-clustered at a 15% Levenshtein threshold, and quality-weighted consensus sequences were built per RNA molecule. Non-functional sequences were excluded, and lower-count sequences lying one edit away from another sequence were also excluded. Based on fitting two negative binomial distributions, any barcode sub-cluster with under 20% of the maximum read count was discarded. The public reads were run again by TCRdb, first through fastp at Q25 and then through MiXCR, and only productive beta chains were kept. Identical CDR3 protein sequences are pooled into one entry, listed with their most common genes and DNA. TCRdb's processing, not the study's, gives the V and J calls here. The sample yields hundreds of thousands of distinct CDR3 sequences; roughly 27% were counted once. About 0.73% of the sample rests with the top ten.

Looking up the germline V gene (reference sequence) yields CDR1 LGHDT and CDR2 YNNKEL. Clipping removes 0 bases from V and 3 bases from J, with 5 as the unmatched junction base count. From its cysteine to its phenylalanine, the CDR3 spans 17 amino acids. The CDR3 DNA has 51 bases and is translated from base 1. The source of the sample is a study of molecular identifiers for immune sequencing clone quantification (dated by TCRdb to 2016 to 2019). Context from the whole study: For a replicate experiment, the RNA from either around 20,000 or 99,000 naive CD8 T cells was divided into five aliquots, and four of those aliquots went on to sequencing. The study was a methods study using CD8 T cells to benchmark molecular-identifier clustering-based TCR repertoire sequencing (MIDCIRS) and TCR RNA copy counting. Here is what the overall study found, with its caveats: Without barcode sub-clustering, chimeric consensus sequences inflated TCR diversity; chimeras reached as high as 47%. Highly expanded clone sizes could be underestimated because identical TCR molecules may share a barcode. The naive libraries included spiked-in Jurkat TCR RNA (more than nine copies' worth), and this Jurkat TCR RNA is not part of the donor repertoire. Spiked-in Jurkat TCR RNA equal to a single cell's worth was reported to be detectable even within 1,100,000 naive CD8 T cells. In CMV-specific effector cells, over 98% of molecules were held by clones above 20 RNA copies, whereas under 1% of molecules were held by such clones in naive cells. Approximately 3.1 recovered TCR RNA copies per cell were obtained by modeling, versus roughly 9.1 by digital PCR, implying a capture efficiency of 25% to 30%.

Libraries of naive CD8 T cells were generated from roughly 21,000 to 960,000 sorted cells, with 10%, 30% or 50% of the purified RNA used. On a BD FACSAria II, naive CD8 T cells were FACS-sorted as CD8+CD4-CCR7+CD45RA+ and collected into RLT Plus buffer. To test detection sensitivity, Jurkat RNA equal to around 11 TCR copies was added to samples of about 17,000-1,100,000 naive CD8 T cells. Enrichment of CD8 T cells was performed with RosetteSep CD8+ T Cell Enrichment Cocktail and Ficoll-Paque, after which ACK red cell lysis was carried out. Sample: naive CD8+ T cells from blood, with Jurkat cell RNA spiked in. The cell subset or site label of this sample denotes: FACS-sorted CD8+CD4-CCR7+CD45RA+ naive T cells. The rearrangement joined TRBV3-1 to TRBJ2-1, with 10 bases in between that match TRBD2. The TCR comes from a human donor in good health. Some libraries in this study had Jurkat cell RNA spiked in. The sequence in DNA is TGTGCCAGCAGCCAAGAAATTAGCGGGGGGTACTACAATGAGCAGTTCTTC. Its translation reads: CASSQEISGGYYNEQFF.